This T cell receptor (beta chain) was sequenced in a study of vaccination and CD4 T cells after COVID-19. At the level of the study: Post-COVID draws followed diagnosis by a median roughly 100 days (range 35 to 161).

Regarding this clonotype: The target antigen is unknown.

Study-level findings and limits: Median SARS-CoV-2-reactive clonotype numbers went from approximately 21 to 40; this increase was not significant.

Sequencing of cultured CD4+ T cell DNA used the Oncomine TCR Beta short-read assay. TCRdb re-analysed the PCR reads in MiXCR, keeping a single row per CDR3 protein. The sample records around 12,000 distinct CDR3 sequences, roughly 48% being singletons. The treatment here: roughly ten-day PBMC culture with coronavirus spike peptide pools or control peptides (ViraFEST assay). Trimming took 7 bases from V and 6 from J, leaving 8 bases between them. The CDR3 contains 10 residues. Germline V lookup: CDR1 DFQATT, CDR2 SNEGSKA (reference sequence). The chain recombines TRBV20-1 with TRBJ2-3, with D possibly TRBD2 on 5 matching bases. This TCR was recovered from a human donor who had recovered from COVID-19. The material sequenced was CD4+ T cells from blood, cultured in vitro. CDR3 in amino acids: CSVSEDTQYF. CDR3 nucleotides: TGCAGTGTTAGCGAGGATACGCAGTATTTT.